The rows below give T cell receptor beta chains drawn from one sample of a study of cytomegalovirus exposure and HLA in healthy donors. Sequencing used immunoSEQ multiplex PCR; TCRdb keeps in-frame clones, though not all of them. Seen here are under 200,000 clones, roughly 76% observed once, and the top ten hold approximately 2.1%. Sequences were obtained from PBMCs. The receptors were sampled from a male donor in good health and CMV-seronegative. The CDR3 runs from the conserved cysteine through the conserved F or W. The D gene is left open where the match is weak. Clone size, where shown, is once, few, many, or a class for clones that have expanded.

d_gene,v_gene,abundance,j_gene,CDR3aa,CDR3nt
-,TRBV7-9,-,TRBJ2-3,CASLQGADTQYF,TGTGCCAGCCTGCAGGGTGCAGATACGCAGTATTTT
TRBD2,TRBV7-6,few,TRBJ2-2,CASSLSSSGYTGELFF,TGTGCCAGCAGCTTATCGTCTAGCGGATACACCGGGGAGCTGTTTTTT
-,TRBV25-1,-,TRBJ1-1,CASSEYAGRNTEAFF,TGTGCCAGCAGTGAATATGCAGGGCGGAACACTGAAGCTTTCTTT
-,TRBV25-1,-,TRBJ1-2,CASSEGGRVDTF,TGTGCCAGCAGTGAAGGCGGCCGTGTCGACACCTTC
TRBD2,TRBV11-2,-,TRBJ2-1,CASSRLAGRQFF,TGTGCCAGCAGCCGTCTAGCGGGGCGGCAGTTCTTC
TRBD1,TRBV27,-,TRBJ2-3,CASSTSDGTADTQYF,TGTGCCAGCAGTACATCAGACGGGACAGCAGATACGCAGTATTTT
TRBD1,TRBV4-3,-,TRBJ1-2,CASSPREGAGYGYTF,TGCGCCAGCAGCCCGCGGGAGGGGGCGGGCTATGGCTACACCTTC
-,TRBV6-1,-,TRBJ2-1,CASSERHFYNEQFF,TGTGCCAGCAGTGAGCGGCACTTCTACAATGAGCAGTTCTTC
-,TRBV18,once,TRBJ2-1,CASSPLEAHNEQFF,TGTGCCAGCTCACCATTAGAGGCACACAATGAGCAGTTCTTC
-,TRBV4-3,-,TRBJ1-1,CASSQEITLRNTEAFF,TGCGCCAGCAGCCAAGAGATAACACTAAGGAACACTGAAGCTTTCTTT
-,TRBV30,-,TRBJ1-4,CAWSKQDWDEKLFF,TGTGCCTGGAGTAAGCAGGACTGGGATGAAAAACTGTTTTTT
TRBD1,TRBV5-1,once,TRBJ2-7,CASSTLHSGTGVSEQYF,TGCGCCAGCAGCACATTGCATTCAGGGACAGGGGTCTCCGAGCAGTACTTC
TRBD1,TRBV7-2,-,TRBJ2-5,CASSLLPGGGPTLNQYF,TGTGCCAGCAGCTTACTCCCAGGGGGCGGTCCGACGCTCAACCAGTACTTC
-,TRBV6-5,few,TRBJ2-2,CASSYSSRGNTGELFF,TGTGCCAGCAGTTACTCGAGCAGGGGCAACACCGGGGAGCTGTTTTTT
-,TRBV18,once,TRBJ2-7,CASSDQGFTYEQYF,TGTGCCAGCTCAGACCAGGGTTTCACCTACGAGCAGTACTTC
-,TRBV27,-,TRBJ2-5,CASRTGIETQYF,TGTGCCAGCAGAACAGGGATAGAGACCCAGTACTTC
TRBD1,TRBV6-5,-,TRBJ1-4,CASMPGQGYEKLFF,TGTGCCAGCATGCCGGGACAGGGATACGAAAAACTGTTTTTT
TRBD1,TRBV7-8,-,TRBJ2-5,CASSFRDRGRETQYF,TGTGCCAGCAGCTTCCGGGACAGGGGGCGGGAGACCCAGTACTTC
-,TRBV4-1,-,TRBJ2-7,CASSQVPQGPYEQYF,TGCGCCAGCAGCCAAGTACCACAGGGCCCCTACGAGCAGTACTTC
-,TRBV27,-,TRBJ1-2,CASSLSVADYGYTF,TGTGCCAGCAGTTTATCGGTGGCGGATTATGGCTACACCTTC
-,TRBV11-2,once,TRBJ2-3,CASSFAGLTDTQYF,TGTGCCAGCAGCTTTGCGGGGCTCACAGATACGCAGTATTTT
TRBD1,TRBV5-8,-,TRBJ1-1,CASSLSRMTGIMNTEAFF,TGTGCCAGCAGCTTGTCCAGAATGACAGGGATCATGAACACTGAAGCTTTCTTT